Following are 12 T cell receptor beta chains from one sample sequenced in a study of blood T cell repertoires in COVID-19. The method was immunoSEQ multiplex PCR; TCRdb's version includes in-frame clones alone and lacks a portion of them. Of a few hundred thousand clones detected, around 86% appear once; the ten largest clones hold 5.1%. Sequenced input: peripheral blood. These TCRs come from a human donor in a cohort sampled during active COVID-19.

The rearrangement links TRBV6-6 to TRBJ1-3; D remains unclear. Per germline, CDR1 MNHNY and CDR2 SVGAGI (reference sequence). Trimming removed 6 bases at V and 4 bases at J, with 4 bases between. There are 11 residues in the CDR3. The CDR3 DNA is TGTGCCAGCAGCCTCGGAAACACCATATATTTT. Protein product: CASSLGNTIYF.

The CDR3 sequence: CASSLQGSNQPQHF. The CDR3, as DNA: TGTGCCAGCAGTTTACAGGGGAGCAATCAGCCCCAGCATTTT. The rearrangement links TRBV27 to TRBJ1-5; D is possibly TRBD1 (6 bases). Germline V gives CDR1 MNHEY, CDR2 SMNVEV (reference sequence). This CDR3 is 14 amino acids long. V lost 2 bases, J lost 1 base, and 6 bases lay in between.

The rearrangement links TRBV29-1 to TRBJ1-1; a possible D gene is TRBD1 (5 bases). The CDR3 consists of 14 residues. Trimming took off 2 bases at V and 1 base at J, with 11 bases between the two ends. Germline V gene data show CDR1 as SQVTM and CDR2 as ANQGSEA. In DNA form, the CDR3 reads TGCAGCGTTGAAAGCCGGACACCGAACACTGAAGCTTTCTTT. Amino acids: CSVESRTPNTEAFF.

This clone has only a few counts. This chain uses TRBV9 with TRBJ2-7; weak D call: TRBD2 (6 bases). The germline gives CDR1 SGDLS, CDR2 YYNGEE. Trimming left V 1 base short and J 0 bases short, with 11 bases between. This CDR3 has 15 amino acids. The CDR3 is CASSVSPDYSYEQYF. Written as DNA, the CDR3 is TGTGCCAGCAGCGTATCCCCGGACTACTCCTACGAGCAGTACTTC. Based on the CDR3 plus reference TRBV9 and TRBJ2-7, the full variable domain is DSGVTQTPKHLITATGQRVTLRCSPRSGDLSVYWYQQSLDQGLQFLIQYYNGEERAKGNILERFSAQQFPDLHSELNLSSLELGDSALYFCASSVSPDYSYEQYFGPGTRLTVT.

This chain links TRBV5-4 with TRBJ1-3, with TRBD1 identical over 9 bases. Looked up from germline, CDR1 is SGHNT and CDR2 is YYREEE (reference sequence). This CDR3 has 18 amino acids. Trimming cost V 0 bases and J 0 bases; bases outside gene matches: 7. The CDR3 DNA follows: TGTGCCAGCAGCTTGGTGGGGACAGGGCGTTTCTCTGGAAACACCATATATTTT. It specifies CASSLVGTGRFSGNTIYF.

V usage is TRBV7-8 and J usage is TRBJ2-7; 7 positions match TRBD2. The V and J ends lost 0 bases and 4 bases, in that order; junction bases with no gene match: 3. From germline, CDR1 is SGHVS and CDR2 FQNEAQ. The CDR3 totals 14 residues. CDR3 bases: TGTGCCAGCAGCTTAGCGGGAGGGTGGTACGAGCAGTACTTC. Translation: CASSLAGGWYEQYF. The full variable domain, with the rest looked up from reference TRBV7-8 and TRBJ2-7, is GAGVSQSPRYKVAKRGQDVALRCDPISGHVSLFWYQQALGQGPEFLTYFQNEAQLDKSGLPSDRFFAERPEGSVSTLKIQRTQQEDSAVYLCASSLAGGWYEQYFGPGTRLTVT.

V gene TRBV21-1 combines with J gene TRBJ1-5. TRBV21-1 is flagged as a pseudogene. This CDR3 is 18 amino acids long. The CDR3 loop is CASSERDSLGTSNQPQHF. CDR3 nucleotide sequence: TGTGCCAGCAGCGAACGGGATTCGCTCGGTACAAGCAATCAGCCCCAGCATTTT.

V is TRBV27 and J is TRBJ2-7; 7 nucleotides agree with TRBD2. The CDR3 length is 13 residues. Germline V gene lookup returns CDR1 MNHEY and CDR2 SMNVEV (reference sequence). The V segment lost 3 bases and the J segment 4 bases; nucleotides outside the gene matches: 3. CDR3 loop: CASSLRERYEQYF. The CDR3 DNA follows: TGTGCCAGCAGTTTGCGGGAGAGATACGAGCAGTACTTC.

The V gene is TRBV12-3 or TRBV12-4, the J gene TRBJ2-1; D unclear. The CDR3 contains 11 residues. Trimming stripped 6 bases from V and 7 bases from J, with 7 bases between. DNA for the CDR3: TGTGCCAGCAGCCCACTTAATGAGCAGTTCTTC. As protein: CASSPLNEQFF.

The V gene is TRBV7-9, the J gene TRBJ2-7, with TRBD1 as a possible D gene (6 bases). Germline values: CDR1 SEHNR, CDR2 FQNEAQ (reference sequence). The V and J ends lost 0 bases and 4 bases respectively, with 13 bases between them. CDR3 length: 15 residues. The CDR3 sequence is CASSLAQGIGYEQYF. In DNA, the CDR3 is TGTGCCAGCAGCTTAGCGCAGGGGATAGGGTACGAGCAGTACTTC.

The chain combines TRBV6-2 or TRBV6-3 with TRBJ1-5, with 7 bases lining up with TRBD1. V lost 5 bases to trimming and J lost 6 bases; unmatched junction nucleotides: 4. Germline CDR1 and CDR2: MNHEY and SVGEGT. CDR3 length: 13 amino acids. The CDR3 protein is CASSDREAQPQHF. CDR3 sequence (DNA): TGTGCCAGCAGTGACAGGGAGGCTCAGCCCCAGCATTTT.

CDR3 protein: CASSDHGGLNYEQYF. The CDR3 bases are TGTGCCAGCAGTGACCACGGGGGACTGAACTACGAGCAGTACTTC. This chain joins TRBV25-1 and TRBJ2-7, with D possibly matching TRBD2 (6 bases). There are 15 residues in the CDR3. V was pared by 3 bases and J by 3 bases, with 15 bases between. The germline gives CDR1 MGHDK, CDR2 SYGVNS.